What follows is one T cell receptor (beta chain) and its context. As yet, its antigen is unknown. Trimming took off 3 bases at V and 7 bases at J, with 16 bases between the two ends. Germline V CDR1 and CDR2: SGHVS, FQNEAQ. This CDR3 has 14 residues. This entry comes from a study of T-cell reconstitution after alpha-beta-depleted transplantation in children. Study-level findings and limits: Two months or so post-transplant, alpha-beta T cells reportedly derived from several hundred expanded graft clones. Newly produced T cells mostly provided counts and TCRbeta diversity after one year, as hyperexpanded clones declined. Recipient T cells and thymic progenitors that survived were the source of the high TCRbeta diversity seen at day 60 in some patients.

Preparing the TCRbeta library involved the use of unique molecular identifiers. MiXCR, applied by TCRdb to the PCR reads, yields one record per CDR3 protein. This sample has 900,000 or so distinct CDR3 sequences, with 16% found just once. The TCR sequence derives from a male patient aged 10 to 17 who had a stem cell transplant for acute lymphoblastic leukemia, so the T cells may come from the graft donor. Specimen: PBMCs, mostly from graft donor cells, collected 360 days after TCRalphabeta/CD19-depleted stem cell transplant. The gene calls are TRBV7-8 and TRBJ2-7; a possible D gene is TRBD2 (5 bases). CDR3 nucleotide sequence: TGTGCCAGCAGCTTCGGTGGGAGAGGTGGGGAGCAGTACTTC. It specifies CASSFGGRGGEQYF. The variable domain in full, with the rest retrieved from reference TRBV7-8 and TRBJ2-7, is GAGVSQSPRYKVAKRGQDVALRCDPISGHVSLFWYQQALGQGPEFLTYFQNEAQLDKSGLPSDRFFAERPEGSVSTLKIQRTQQEDSAVYLCASSFGGRGGEQYFGPGTRLTVT.